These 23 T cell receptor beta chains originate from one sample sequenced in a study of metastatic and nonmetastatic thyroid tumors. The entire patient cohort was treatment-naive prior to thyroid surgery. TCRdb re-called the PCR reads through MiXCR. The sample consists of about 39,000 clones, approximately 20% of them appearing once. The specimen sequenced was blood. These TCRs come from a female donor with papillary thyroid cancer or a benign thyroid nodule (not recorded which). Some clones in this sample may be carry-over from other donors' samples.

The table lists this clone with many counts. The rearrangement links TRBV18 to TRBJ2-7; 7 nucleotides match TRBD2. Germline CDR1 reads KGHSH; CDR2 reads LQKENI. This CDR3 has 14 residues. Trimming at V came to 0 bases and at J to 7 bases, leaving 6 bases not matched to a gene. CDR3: CASSPPVGLGEQYF. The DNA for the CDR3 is TGTGCCAGCTCACCACCTGTTGGACTAGGGGAGCAGTACTTC.

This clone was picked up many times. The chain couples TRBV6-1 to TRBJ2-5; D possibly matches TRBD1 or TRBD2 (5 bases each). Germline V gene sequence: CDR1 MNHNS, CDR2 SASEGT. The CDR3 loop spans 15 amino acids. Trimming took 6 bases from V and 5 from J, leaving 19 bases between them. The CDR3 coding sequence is TGTGCCAGCAGACCCCTCCGGGGCAGTCTGGAGACCCAGTACTTC. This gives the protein CASRPLRGSLETQYF.

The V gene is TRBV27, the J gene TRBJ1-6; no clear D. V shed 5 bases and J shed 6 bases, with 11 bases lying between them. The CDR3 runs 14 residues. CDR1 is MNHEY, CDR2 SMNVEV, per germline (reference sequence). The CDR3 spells CASSLFAPNSPLHF. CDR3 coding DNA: TGTGCCAGCAGTCTCTTCGCCCCTAATTCACCCCTCCACTTT.

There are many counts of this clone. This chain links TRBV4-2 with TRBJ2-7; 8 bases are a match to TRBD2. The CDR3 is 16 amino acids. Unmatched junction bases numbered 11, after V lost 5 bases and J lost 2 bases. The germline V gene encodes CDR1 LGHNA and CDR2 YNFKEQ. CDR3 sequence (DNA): TGTGCCAGCAGCTCCGCCGGGACTAGGAAGACCTACGAGCAGTACTTC. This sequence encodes CASSSAGTRKTYEQYF.

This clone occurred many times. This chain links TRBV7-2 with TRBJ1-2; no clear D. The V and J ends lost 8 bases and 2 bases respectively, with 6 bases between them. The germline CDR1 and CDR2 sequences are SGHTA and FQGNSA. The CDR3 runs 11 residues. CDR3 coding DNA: TGTGCCAGCGAAGTGAACTATGGCTACACCTTC. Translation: CASEVNYGYTF.

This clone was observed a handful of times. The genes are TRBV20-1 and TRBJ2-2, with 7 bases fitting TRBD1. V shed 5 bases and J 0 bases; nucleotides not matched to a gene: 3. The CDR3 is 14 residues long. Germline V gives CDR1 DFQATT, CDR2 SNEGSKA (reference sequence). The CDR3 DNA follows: TGCAGTGCTCTCACAGGGGCGAACACCGGGGAGCTGTTTTTT. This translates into CSALTGANTGELFF.

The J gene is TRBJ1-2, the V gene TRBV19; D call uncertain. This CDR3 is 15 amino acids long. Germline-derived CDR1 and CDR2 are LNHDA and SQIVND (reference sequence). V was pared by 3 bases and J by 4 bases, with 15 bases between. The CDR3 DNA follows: TGTGCCAGTAGTATCCCGGATAGCCACTCCTATGGCTACACCTTC. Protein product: CASSIPDSHSYGYTF.

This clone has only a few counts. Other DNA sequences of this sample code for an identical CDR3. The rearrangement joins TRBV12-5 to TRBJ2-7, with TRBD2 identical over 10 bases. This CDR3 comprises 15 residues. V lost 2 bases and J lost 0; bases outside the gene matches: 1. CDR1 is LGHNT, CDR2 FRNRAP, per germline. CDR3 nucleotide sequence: TGTGCTAGTGGTTTGCCTAGCGGGAGCTCCTACGAGCAGTACTTC. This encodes CASGLPSGSSYEQYF.

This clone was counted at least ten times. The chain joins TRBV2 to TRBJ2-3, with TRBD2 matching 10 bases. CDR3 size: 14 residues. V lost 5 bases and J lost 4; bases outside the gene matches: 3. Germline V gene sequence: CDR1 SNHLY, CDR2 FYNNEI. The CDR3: CASSPGTSADTQYF. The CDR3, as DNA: TGTGCCAGCAGTCCCGGGACTAGCGCAGATACGCAGTATTTT.

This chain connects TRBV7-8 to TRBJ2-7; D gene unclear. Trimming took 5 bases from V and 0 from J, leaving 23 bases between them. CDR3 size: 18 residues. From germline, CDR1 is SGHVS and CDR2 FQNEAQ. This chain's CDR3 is CASSRVSGSASSSYEQYF. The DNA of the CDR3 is TGTGCCAGCAGCCGCGTCAGTGGTTCGGCCTCAAGCTCCTACGAGCAGTACTTC.

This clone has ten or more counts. CDR3 in DNA: TGTGCCAGCAGTTGGGGACAGGGAGTTCAAGAGACCCAGTACTTC. It translates to CASSWGQGVQETQYF. The chain employs TRBV7-9 and TRBJ2-5, with 9 bases lining up with TRBD1. CDR3 length equals 15 residues. CDR1 is SEHNR, CDR2 FQNEAQ, per germline (reference sequence). V trimming: 6 bases; J trimming: 2 bases; junction bases outside the gene matches: 7. The whole variable domain, remainder taken from reference TRBV7-9 and TRBJ2-5, is DTGVSQNPRHKITKRGQNVTFRCDPISEHNRLYWYRQTLGQGPEFLTYFQNEAQLEKSRLLSDRFSAERPKGSFSTLEIQRTEQGDSAMYLCASSWGQGVQETQYFGPGTRLLVL.

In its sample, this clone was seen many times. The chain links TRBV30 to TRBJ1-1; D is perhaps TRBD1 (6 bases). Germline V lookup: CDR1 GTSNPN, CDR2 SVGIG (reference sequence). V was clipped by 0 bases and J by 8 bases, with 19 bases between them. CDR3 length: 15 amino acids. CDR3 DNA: TGTGCCTGGAGTGTATGGGGGCAGGGTGTCATCGAAGCTTTCTTT. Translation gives CAWSVWGQGVIEAFF.

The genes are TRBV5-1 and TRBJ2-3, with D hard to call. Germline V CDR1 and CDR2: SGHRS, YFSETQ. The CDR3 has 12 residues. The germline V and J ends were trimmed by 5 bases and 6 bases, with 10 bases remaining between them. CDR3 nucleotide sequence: TGCGCCAGCAGTCGAGCGTCGGATACGCAGTATTTT. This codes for CASSRASDTQYF.

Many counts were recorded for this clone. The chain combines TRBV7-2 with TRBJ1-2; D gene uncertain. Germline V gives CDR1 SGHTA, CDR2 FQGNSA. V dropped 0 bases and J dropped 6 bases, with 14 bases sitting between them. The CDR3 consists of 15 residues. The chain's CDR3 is CASSLAMGSLDGYTF. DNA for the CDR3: TGTGCCAGCAGCTTAGCGATGGGGAGTCTCGATGGCTACACCTTC.

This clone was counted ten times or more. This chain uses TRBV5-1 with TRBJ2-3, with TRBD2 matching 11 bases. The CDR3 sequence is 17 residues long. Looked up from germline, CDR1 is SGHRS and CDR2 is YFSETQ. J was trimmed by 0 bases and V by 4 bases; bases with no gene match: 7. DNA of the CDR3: TGCGCCAGCAGCGACTTAGCGGGAGGGCCGAGCACAGATACGCAGTATTTT. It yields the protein CASSDLAGGPSTDTQYF.

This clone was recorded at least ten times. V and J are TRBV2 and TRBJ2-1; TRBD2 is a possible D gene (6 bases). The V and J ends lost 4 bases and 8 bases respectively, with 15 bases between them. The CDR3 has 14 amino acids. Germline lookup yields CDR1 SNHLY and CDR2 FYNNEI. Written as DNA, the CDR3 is TGTGCCAGCAGTGGCGGGGCAACCCGAGATGAGCAGTTCTTC. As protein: CASSGGATRDEQFF.

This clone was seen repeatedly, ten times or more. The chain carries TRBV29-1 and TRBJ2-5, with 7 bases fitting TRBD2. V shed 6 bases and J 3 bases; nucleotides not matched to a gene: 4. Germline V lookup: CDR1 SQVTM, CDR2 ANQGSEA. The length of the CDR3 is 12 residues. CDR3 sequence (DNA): TGCAGCGTCCCGGGACTAAAAGAGACCCAGTACTTC. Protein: CSVPGLKETQYF. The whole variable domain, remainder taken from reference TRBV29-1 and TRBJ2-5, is SAVISQKPSRDICQRGTSLTIQCQVDSQVTMMFWYRQQPGQSLTLIATANQGSEATYESGFVIDKFPISRPNLTFSTLTVSNMSPEDSSIYLCSVPGLKETQYFGPGTRLLVL.

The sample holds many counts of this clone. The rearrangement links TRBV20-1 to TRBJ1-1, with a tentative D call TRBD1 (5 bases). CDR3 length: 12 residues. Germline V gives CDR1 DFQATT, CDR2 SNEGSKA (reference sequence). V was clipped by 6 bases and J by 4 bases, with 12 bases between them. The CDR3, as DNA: TGCAGTGCCGGGGGGAGGATCACTGAAGCTTTCTTT. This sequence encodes CSAGGRITEAFF.

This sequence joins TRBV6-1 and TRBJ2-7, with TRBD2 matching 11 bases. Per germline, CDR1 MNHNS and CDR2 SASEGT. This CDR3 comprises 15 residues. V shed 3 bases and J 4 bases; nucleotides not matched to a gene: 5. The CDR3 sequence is CASSDLAGGPYEQYF. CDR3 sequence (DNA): TGTGCCAGCAGTGACTTAGCGGGAGGGCCTTACGAGCAGTACTTC.

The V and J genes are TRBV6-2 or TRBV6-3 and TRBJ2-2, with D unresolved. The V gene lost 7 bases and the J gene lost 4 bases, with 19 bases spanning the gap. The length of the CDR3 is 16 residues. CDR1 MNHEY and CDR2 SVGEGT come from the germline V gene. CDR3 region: CASTPGIDSFTGELFF. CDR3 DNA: TGTGCCAGCACCCCCGGTATAGATAGTTTCACCGGGGAGCTGTTTTTT.

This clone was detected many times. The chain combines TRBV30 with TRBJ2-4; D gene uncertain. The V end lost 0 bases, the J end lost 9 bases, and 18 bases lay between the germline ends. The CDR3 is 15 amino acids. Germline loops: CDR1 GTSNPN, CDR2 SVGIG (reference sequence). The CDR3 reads CAWSVRWSDISIQYF. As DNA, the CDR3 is TGTGCCTGGAGTGTACGTTGGAGCGACATATCCATTCAGTACTTC.

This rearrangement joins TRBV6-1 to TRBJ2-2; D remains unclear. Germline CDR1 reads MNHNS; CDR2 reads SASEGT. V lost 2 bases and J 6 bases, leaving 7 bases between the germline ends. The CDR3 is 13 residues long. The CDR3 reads CASSEPPSGELFF. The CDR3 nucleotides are TGTGCCAGCAGTGAACCCCCCTCCGGGGAGCTGTTTTTT.

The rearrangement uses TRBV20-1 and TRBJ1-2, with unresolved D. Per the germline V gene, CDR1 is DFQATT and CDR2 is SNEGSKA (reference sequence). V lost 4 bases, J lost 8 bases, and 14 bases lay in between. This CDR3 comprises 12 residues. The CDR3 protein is CSAKMGSEGYTF. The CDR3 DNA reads TGCAGTGCTAAGATGGGATCTGAAGGCTACACCTTC.